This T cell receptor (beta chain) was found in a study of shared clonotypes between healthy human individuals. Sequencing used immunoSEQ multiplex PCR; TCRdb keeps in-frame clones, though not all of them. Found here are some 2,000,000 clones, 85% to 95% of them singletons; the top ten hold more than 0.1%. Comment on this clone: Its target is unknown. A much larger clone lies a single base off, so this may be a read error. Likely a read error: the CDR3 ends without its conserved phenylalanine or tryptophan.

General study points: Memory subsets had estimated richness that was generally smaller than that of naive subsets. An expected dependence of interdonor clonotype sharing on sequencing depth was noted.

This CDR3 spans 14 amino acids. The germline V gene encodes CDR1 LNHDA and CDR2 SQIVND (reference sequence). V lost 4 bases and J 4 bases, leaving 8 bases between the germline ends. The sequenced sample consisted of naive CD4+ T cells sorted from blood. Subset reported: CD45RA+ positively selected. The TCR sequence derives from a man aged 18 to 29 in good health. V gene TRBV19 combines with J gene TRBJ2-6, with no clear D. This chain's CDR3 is CASSTGPGANVLTS. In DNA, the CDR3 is TGTGCCAGTAGTACAGGCCCCGGGGCCAACGTCCTGACTTCC.